A selection of T cell receptor beta chains follows, all from one sample in a study of blood T cell repertoires in COVID-19. The method was immunoSEQ multiplex PCR; TCRdb's version includes in-frame clones alone and lacks a portion of them. The table includes roughly 280,000 clones, around 86% detected once. The sample taken for sequencing was peripheral blood. The origin of the receptors is a woman aged 60-75 years with COVID-19, enrolled during active disease. The CDR3 runs from the conserved cysteine through the conserved F or W. A D gene is named only where the DNA matches it firmly. The size of a clone is reported for some rows only, either as once, few or many, or as a class for expanded clones.

V gene	clone size	D gene	J gene	CDR3 DNA	CDR3 protein
TRBV4-2	few	NA	TRBJ1-1	TGTGCCAGCAGCCAAGATCTCGTGGTGGGCCAGGGGAGTACTGAAGCTTTCTTT	CASSQDLVVGQGSTEAFF
TRBV30	NA	NA	TRBJ1-4	TGTGCCTGGATGATCCCTGGGAGTGAAAAACTGTTTTTT	CAWMIPGSEKLFF
TRBV6-5	NA	TRBD2	TRBJ2-1	TGTGCCAGCAGCCGACTAGCTTACAATGAGCAGTTCTTC	CASSRLAYNEQFF
TRBV19	NA	TRBD1	TRBJ2-1	TGTGCCAGTAGCGTCCGGGACAGAGGGGAGCAGTTCTTC	CASSVRDRGEQFF
TRBV10-1	NA	NA	TRBJ1-1	TGCGCCAGCAGTGACCCCCTGGAGGGGCCTAAGAAGATGAACACTGAAGCTTTCTTT	CASSDPLEGPKKMNTEAFF
TRBV10-3	NA	NA	TRBJ1-5	TGTGCCACTAACAGGGAAGACAATCAGCCCCAGCATTTT	CATNREDNQPQHF
TRBV6-5	NA	TRBD1	TRBJ2-5	TGTGCCAGCAGTTACGGAGGACAGGGTGGCGAGACCCAGTACTTC	CASSYGGQGGETQYF
TRBV5-8	NA	TRBD1	TRBJ1-5	TGTGCCAGCACCCAACTCGGCAGGGGGCGCGGTCAGCCCCAGCATTTT	CASTQLGRGRGQPQHF
TRBV28	NA	TRBD1	TRBJ1-6	TGTGCCAGCAGAAGGCACAGGGGAACGGGGGCACCCCTCCACTTT	CASRRHRGTGAPLHF
TRBV29-1	NA	TRBD2	TRBJ2-7	TGCAGCGTTACCGGGACTAGCGGGAGCTCCTACGAGCAGTACTTC	CSVTGTSGSSYEQYF
TRBV4-3	few	TRBD1	TRBJ2-7	TGCGCCAGCAGCCAAGATACGGGACAGGATTACGAGCAGTACTTC	CASSQDTGQDYEQYF
TRBV28	once	NA	TRBJ1-1	TGTGCCAGCAATAAAGTAGGGGCTAGGGAAGCTTTCTTT	CASNKVGAREAFF
TRBV6-5	NA	NA	TRBJ2-1	TGTGCCAGCAGTTCAGGCCAGGTGGGGGGGGCAGGGGAGCAGTTCTTC	CASSSGQVGGAGEQFF
TRBV19	once	NA	TRBJ2-2	TGTGCCAGTAGTAAGACAGCGAACACCGGGGAGCTGTTTTTT	CASSKTANTGELFF
TRBV30	NA	TRBD2	TRBJ2-1	TGTGCCTGGAGTGTAGGCGGGAGCGATGAGCAGTTCTTC	CAWSVGGSDEQFF
TRBV19	NA	NA	TRBJ2-5	TGTGCCAGTAGTCGGGCTAGCGAGGAGACCCAGTACTTC	CASSRASEETQYF
TRBV12-3/TRBV12-4	NA	NA	TRBJ2-3	TGTGCCAGCAGTTTATCGGATACGCAGTATTTT	CASSLSDTQYF
TRBV28	few	NA	TRBJ2-6	TGTGCCAGCAGGGACTACTCTGGGGCCAACGTCCTGACTTTC	CASRDYSGANVLTF
TRBV6-5	few	TRBD1	TRBJ2-2	TGTGCCACAAGGACAGGAAAGAACACCGGGGAGCTGTTTTTT	CATRTGKNTGELFF
TRBV11-2	NA	TRBD2	TRBJ2-5	TGTGCCAGCAGCTTAGGACTAGCGGGGTGGGAAGAGACCCAGTACTTC	CASSLGLAGWEETQYF
TRBV30	NA	TRBD1	TRBJ1-5	TGTGCCTGGAGTACCCAGACAGGGAGCAATCAGCCCCAGCATTTT	CAWSTQTGSNQPQHF
TRBV15	NA	TRBD2	TRBJ2-7	TGTGCCACCAGACGTACCGGGGCTGGGGGGGGAGGTATCTACGAGCAGTACTTC	CATRRTGAGGGGIYEQYF
TRBV4-2	NA	TRBD2	TRBJ2-7	TGTGCCAGCAGCCGAGACCGGGGGAGGGACGAGCAGTACTTC	CASSRDRGRDEQYF
TRBV5-1	NA	NA	TRBJ1-1	TGCGCCAGCAGCTTGGACGGGGGACGAAACACTGAAGCTTTCTTT	CASSLDGGRNTEAFF
TRBV5-1	few	NA	TRBJ2-2	TGCGCCAGCAGCTTGCAGGGCTACACCGGGGAGCTGTTTTTT	CASSLQGYTGELFF
TRBV7-6	NA	TRBD2	TRBJ2-3	TGTGCCAGCAGCTCCCAGCATAGCGGCCTAGCGGTGTATACGCAGTATTTT	CASSSQHSGLAVYTQYF
TRBV7-3	many	NA	TRBJ2-3	TGTGCCAGCAGCTTATCAGGAGGGACAGATACGCAGTATTTT	CASSLSGGTDTQYF
TRBV6-6	NA	NA	TRBJ1-6	TGTGCCAGCAGTTATTCACAGGTTGATCGTTCACCCCTCCACTTT	CASSYSQVDRSPLHF
TRBV6-2/TRBV6-3	NA	NA	TRBJ2-7	TGTGCCAGCAGTTACTCGGAGGGGGCAGGAAGTTACGAGCAGTACTTC	CASSYSEGAGSYEQYF